This T cell receptor (beta chain) was sequenced in a study of T cells after yellow fever vaccination. Findings and caveats of the study: Secondary responses were weaker yet peaked faster, day 5 versus 15. The booster response re-showed most primary clones: around 95% CD4, 88% CD8.

This clonotype has ten or more counts. Its antigen is currently unknown. CDR1 and CDR2 (germline): SGHDN, FVKESK. V lost 4 bases to trimming and J lost 4 bases, with 13 bases between them. CDR3 length: 14 residues. TCRdb fed the 5' RACE reads into MiXCR, producing one record per CDR3 protein. The sample shows hundreds of thousands of distinct CDR3 sequences, roughly a fifth of them seen only once. The clonotype was recovered from a man aged 18 to 29 who received the YFV17D yellow fever vaccine. V usage is TRBV14 and J usage is TRBJ1-1; maybe TRBD1 (6 bases). The specimen was PBMCs, collected roughly 20 days after the first yellow fever vaccination. In nucleotides, the CDR3 is TGTGCCAGCAGCCCAATCCAGGGGCCCACTGAAGCTTTCTTT. Its protein product is CASSPIQGPTEAFF.